This TCR beta chain is from a study of CD8 T cells in ankylosing spondylitis. This clonotype was recorded a few times. TCRdb reprocessed the 5' RACE reads with MiXCR, giving one entry per CDR3 protein. This table holds around 250,000 distinct CDR3 sequences, roughly a third found once. This receptor was identified in a male donor with ankylosing spondylitis or in good health (not recorded which). Sequenced input: blood, either unsorted or a sorted T cell fraction (not recorded which).

CDR3 in amino acids: CASSPGTLNLQETQYF. Written as DNA, the CDR3 is TGTGCCAGCAGCCCGGGGACCCTCAATTTGCAAGAGACCCAGTACTTC. The rearrangement uses TRBV7-2 and TRBJ2-5, with D perhaps being TRBD1 or TRBD2 (5 bases each). The germline CDR1 and CDR2 sequences are SGHTA and FQGNSA. The CDR3 sequence is 16 residues long. Trimming removed 5 bases from V and 2 bases from J, with 18 bases in between.